Presented here are 10 T cell receptor beta chains from one specimen sequenced in a study of blood T cell repertoires in COVID-19. Method: immunoSEQ multiplex PCR; TCRdb's copy keeps in-frame clones and lacks some. The sample lists 90,000 to 130,000 clones; about four fifths were seen once. The specimen was peripheral blood. The receptors were gathered from a woman in her 70s with acute or convalescent COVID-19.

In nucleotides, the CDR3 is TGTGCCAGCAGCTTAGTGGCTAGAGGATCCTACGAGCAGTACTTC. Encoded protein: CASSLVARGSYEQYF. This chain links TRBV7-2 with TRBJ2-7; D uncertain. V lost 1 base and J 1 base, leaving 11 bases between the germline ends. The CDR3 totals 15 residues. Germline V gene lookup returns CDR1 SGHTA and CDR2 FQGNSA.

J is TRBJ2-7 and V is TRBV10-3, with TRBD1 matching 9 bases. Per the germline V gene, CDR1 is ENHRY and CDR2 is SYGVKD. V lost 4 bases and J lost 1; bases outside the gene matches: 5. The CDR3 is 15 residues long. CDR3 in amino acids: CAISGGQGGSYEQYF. CDR3 coding DNA: TGTGCCATCAGTGGGGGACAGGGAGGATCCTACGAGCAGTACTTC.

V is TRBV4-3 and J is TRBJ2-3; TRBD2 agrees at 7 bases. This CDR3 is 15 amino acids long. V dropped 4 bases and J dropped 1; count of bases not matched to a gene: 5. Looked up from germline, CDR1 is LGHNA and CDR2 is YSLEER. CDR3: CASSRQRGGTDTQYF. CDR3 nucleotide sequence: TGCGCCAGCAGCCGACAGCGGGGAGGCACAGATACGCAGTATTTT.

The rearrangement joins TRBV28 to TRBJ2-4; 12 bases are shared with TRBD2. This CDR3 is built from 22 residues. The J segment lost 0 bases and the V segment lost 5 bases, leaving 20 bases of the junction unmatched. Germline loops: CDR1 MDHEN, CDR2 SYDVKM. The CDR3 DNA follows: TGTGCCAGCAGTCCCCCTGGGGCAGGAGGACTAGCGGGGCGCTTAGCCAAAAACATTCAGTACTTC. It translates to CASSPPGAGGLAGRLAKNIQYF.

The chain couples TRBV28 to TRBJ2-7; D is perhaps TRBD1 (5 bases). Germline-derived CDR1 and CDR2 are MDHEN and SYDVKM. The ends were cut back, 4 bases at V and 2 bases at J, with 18 bases in the middle. The CDR3 is made up of 16 amino acids. CDR3 amino acids: CASSSYRLSGAYEQYV. CDR3 nucleotides: TGTGCCAGCAGTTCATACAGGCTCTCAGGAGCCTACGAGCAGTACGTC.

This chain links TRBV5-1 with TRBJ1-6, with a weak D call TRBD1 (6 bases). In germline, CDR1 is SGHRS, CDR2 YFSETQ. Deletions cut 3 bases from V and 7 bases from J, with 11 bases between. The length of the CDR3 is 14 residues. CDR3 sequence: CASSSYRENSPLHF. The DNA of the CDR3 is TGCGCCAGCAGCTCCTACAGGGAAAATTCACCCCTCCACTTT.

The chain couples TRBV7-9 to TRBJ1-1; possibly TRBD1 for D (5 bases). This CDR3 contains 16 residues. CDR1 is SEHNR, CDR2 FQNEAQ, per germline (reference sequence). The germline V and J ends were trimmed by 4 bases and 2 bases, with 17 bases remaining between them. CDR3 protein: CASSSTSTRTNTEAFF. The CDR3 coding sequence is TGTGCCAGCAGCTCTACGTCCACAAGGACAAACACTGAAGCTTTCTTT.

The chain couples TRBV18 to TRBJ2-3; D is possibly TRBD1 (5 bases). The CDR3 has 12 residues. Germline loops: CDR1 KGHSH, CDR2 LQKENI. V shed 5 bases and J shed 4 bases, with 7 bases lying between them. Written as DNA, the CDR3 is TGTGCCAGCTCATCAGGGTCAGATACGCAGTATTTT. Translated: CASSSGSDTQYF.

The V gene is TRBV5-1, the J gene TRBJ1-1; 8 bases line up with TRBD1. From germline, CDR1 is SGHRS and CDR2 YFSETQ. The CDR3 extends over 19 amino acids. V trimming: 0 bases; J trimming: 1 base; junction bases outside the gene matches: 14. The CDR3 region has the DNA TGCGCCAGCAGCTTGGCCGCGACTACAGGGGGAAGGGGGAACACTGAAGCTTTCTTT. As protein: CASSLAATTGGRGNTEAFF.

This chain joins TRBV27 and TRBJ1-2; 9 nucleotides agree with TRBD1. Germline V gene lookup returns CDR1 MNHEY and CDR2 SMNVEV (reference sequence). CDR3 length equals 16 residues. The V segment lost 5 bases and the J segment 4 bases; nucleotides outside the gene matches: 11. The CDR3 spells CASSLGQGRKSYGYTF. The CDR3, as DNA: TGTGCCAGCAGTCTTGGACAGGGGAGAAAAAGCTATGGCTACACCTTC.